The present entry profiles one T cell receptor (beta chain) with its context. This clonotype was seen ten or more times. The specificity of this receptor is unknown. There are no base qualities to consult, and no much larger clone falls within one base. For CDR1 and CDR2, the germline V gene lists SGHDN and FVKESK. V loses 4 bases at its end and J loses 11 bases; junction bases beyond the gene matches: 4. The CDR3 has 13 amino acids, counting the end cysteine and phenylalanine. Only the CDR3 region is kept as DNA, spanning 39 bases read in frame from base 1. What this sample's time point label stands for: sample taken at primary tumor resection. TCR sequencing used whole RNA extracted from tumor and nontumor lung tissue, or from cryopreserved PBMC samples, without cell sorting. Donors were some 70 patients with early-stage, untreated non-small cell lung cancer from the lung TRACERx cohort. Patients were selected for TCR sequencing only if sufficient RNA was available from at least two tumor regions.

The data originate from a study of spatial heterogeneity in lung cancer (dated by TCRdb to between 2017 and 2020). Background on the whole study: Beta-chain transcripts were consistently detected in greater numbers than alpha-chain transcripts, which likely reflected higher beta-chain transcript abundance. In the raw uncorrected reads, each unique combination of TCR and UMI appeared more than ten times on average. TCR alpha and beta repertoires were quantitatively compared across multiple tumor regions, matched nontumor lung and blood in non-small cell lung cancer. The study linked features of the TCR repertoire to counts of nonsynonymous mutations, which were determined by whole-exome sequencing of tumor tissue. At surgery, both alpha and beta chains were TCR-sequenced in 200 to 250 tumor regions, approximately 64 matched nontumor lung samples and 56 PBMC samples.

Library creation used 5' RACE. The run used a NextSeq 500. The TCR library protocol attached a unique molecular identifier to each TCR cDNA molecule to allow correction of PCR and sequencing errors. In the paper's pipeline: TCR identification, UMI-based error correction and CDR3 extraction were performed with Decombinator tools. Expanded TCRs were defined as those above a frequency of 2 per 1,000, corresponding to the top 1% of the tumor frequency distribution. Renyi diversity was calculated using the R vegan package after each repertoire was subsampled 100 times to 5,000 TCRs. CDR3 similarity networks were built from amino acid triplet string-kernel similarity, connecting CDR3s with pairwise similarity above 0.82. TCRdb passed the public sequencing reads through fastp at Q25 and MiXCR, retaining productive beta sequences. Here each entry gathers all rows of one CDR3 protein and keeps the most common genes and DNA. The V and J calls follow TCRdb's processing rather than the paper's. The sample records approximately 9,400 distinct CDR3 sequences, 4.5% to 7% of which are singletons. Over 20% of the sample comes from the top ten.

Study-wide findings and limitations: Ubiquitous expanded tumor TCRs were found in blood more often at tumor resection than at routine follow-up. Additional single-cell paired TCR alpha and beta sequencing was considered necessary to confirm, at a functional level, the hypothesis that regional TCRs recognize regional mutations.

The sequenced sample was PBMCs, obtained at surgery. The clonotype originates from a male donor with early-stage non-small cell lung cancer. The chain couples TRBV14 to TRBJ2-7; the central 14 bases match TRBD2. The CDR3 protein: CASSRGLAGVKYF. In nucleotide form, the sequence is TGTGCCAGCAGCCGGGGACTAGCGGGAGTTAAGTACTTC.